This paragraph reports one T cell receptor beta chain. From germline, CDR1 is SGHRS and CDR2 YFSETQ. The CDR3 is 14 amino acids. Trimming shortened V by 4 bases and J by 2 bases, and 13 bases separated the two germline ends. TCRdb re-derived calls from the 5' RACE reads in MiXCR, one entry per CDR3 protein. The table records 500,000 to 550,000 distinct CDR3 sequences, about 20% of them present only once. The sample comes from a study of identical twins. The data also belong to a second study, concerning T cells expressing NK-cell markers.

The chain couples TRBV5-1 to TRBJ2-7; D not resolved. The clonotype was recovered from a woman aged 18-30 years in good health. Sequenced sample: CD4+ T cells sorted from blood. The CDR3 coding sequence is TGCGCCAGCAGCCCCCGGACCAGTACCTACGAGCAGTACTTC. Its protein product is CASSPRTSTYEQYF.